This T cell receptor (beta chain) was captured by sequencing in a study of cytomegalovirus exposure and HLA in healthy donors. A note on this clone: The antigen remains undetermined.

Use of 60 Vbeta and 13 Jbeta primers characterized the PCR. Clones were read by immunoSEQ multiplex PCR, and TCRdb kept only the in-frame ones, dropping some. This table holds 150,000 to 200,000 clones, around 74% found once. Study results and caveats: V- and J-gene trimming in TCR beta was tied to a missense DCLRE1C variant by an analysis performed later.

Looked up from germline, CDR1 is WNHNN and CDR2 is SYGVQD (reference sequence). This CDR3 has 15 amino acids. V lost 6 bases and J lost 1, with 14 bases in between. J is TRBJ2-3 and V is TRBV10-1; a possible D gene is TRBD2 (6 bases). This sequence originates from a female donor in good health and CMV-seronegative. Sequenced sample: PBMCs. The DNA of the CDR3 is TGCGCCAGCAGGGGCACTAGCCCTGGCACAGATACGCAGTATTTT. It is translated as CASRGTSPGTDTQYF.